This T cell receptor (beta chain) was profiled in a study of T cell responses to AZD1222 COVID-19 vaccine. Study-wide points: Repertoires in all cases were sampled only once the peak T cell response had passed.

The count of this clone is one. Its target is unknown. TCRdb's copy holds only in-frame clones and misses some; the assay was immunoSEQ multiplex PCR. The sample shows about 59,000 clones, about 91% of them seen only once. The sample in question was peripheral blood, obtained 28 days after the second AZD1222 dose. This receptor was taken from an adult who received the AZD1222 COVID-19 vaccine.

The CDR3 loop is CASSGSRVAYEQYF. Here the CDR3 DNA reads TGTGCCAGCAGTGGTTCAAGAGTTGCCTACGAGCAGTACTTC. The chain carries TRBV25-1 and TRBJ2-7; D is unclear. The V and J ends lost 4 bases and 2 bases respectively, with 12 bases between them. CDR3 length: 14 residues. The germline V gene encodes CDR1 MGHDK and CDR2 SYGVNS.